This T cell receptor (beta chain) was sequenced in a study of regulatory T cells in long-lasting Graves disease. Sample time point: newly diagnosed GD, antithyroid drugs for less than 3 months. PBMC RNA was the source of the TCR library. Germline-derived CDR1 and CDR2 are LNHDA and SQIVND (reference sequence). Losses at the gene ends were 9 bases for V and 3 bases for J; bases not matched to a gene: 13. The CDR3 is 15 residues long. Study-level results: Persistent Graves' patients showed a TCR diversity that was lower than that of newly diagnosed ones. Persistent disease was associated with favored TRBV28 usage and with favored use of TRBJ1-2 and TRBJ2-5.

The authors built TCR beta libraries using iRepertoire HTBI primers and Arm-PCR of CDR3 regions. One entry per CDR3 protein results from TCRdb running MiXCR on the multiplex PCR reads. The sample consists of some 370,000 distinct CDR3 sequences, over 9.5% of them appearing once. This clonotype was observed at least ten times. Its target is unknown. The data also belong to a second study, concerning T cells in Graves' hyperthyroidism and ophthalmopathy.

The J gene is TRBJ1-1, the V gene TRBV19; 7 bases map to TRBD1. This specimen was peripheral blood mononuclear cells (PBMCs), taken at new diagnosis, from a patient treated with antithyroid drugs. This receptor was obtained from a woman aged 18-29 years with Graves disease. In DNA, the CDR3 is TGTGCCAGCCCGAAAAACGACAGGGTTTACACTGAAGCTTTCTTT. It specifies CASPKNDRVYTEAFF. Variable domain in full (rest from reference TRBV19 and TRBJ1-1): DGGITQSPKYLFRKEGQNVTLSCEQNLNHDAMYWYRQDPGQGLRLIYYSQIVNDFQKGDIAEGYSVSREKKESFPLTVTSAQKNPTAFYLCASPKNDRVYTEAFFGQGTRLTVV.